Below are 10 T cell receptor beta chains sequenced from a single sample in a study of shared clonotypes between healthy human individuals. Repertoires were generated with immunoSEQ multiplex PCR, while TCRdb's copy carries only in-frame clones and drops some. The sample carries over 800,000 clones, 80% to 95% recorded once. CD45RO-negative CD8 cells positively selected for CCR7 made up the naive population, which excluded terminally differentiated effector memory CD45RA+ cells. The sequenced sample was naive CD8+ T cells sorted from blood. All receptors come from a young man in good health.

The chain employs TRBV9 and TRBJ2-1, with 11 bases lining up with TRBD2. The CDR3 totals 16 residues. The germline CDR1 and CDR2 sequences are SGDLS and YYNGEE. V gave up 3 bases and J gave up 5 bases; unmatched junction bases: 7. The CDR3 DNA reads TGTGCCAGCAGCGCTCCAGGGACTAGCGGAAACAATGAGCAGTTCTTC. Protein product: CASSAPGTSGNNEQFF.

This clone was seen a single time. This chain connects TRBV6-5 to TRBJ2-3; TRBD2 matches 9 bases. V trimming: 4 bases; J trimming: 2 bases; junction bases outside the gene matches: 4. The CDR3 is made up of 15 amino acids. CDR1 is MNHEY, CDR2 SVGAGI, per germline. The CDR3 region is CASSSLAGSTDTQYF. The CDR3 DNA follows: TGTGCCAGCAGTTCCCTAGCGGGATCCACAGATACGCAGTATTTT.

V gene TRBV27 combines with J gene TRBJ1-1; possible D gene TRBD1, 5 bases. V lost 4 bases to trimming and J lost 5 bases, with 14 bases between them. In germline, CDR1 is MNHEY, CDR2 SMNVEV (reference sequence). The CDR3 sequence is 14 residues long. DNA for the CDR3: TGTGCCAGCAGTTCAATTGTTGGGGGGACTGAAGCTTTCTTT. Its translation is CASSSIVGGTEAFF.

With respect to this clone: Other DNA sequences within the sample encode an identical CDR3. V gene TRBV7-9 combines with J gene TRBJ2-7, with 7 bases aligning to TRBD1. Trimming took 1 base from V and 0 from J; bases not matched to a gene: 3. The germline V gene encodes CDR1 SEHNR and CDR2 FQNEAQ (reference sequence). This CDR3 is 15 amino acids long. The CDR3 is CASSLGQGSSYEQYF. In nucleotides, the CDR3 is TGTGCCAGCAGCTTAGGACAGGGAAGCTCCTACGAGCAGTACTTC.

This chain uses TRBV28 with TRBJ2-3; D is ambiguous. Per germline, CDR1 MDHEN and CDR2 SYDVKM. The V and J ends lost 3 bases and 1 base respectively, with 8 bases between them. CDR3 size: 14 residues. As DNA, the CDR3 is TGTGCCAGCAGTTTGTGGAGTCGCACAGATACGCAGTATTTT. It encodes CASSLWSRTDTQYF.

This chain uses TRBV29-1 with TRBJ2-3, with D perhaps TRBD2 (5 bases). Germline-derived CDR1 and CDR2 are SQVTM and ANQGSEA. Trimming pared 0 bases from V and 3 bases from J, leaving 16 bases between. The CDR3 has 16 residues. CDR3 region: CSVEDYSRGFTDTQYF. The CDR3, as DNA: TGCAGCGTTGAAGACTACTCCCGAGGGTTTACAGATACGCAGTATTTT.

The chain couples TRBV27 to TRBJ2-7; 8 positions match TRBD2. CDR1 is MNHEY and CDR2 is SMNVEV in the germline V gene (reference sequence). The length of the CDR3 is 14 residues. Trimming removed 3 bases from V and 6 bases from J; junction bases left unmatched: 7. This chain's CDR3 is CASSFVAGSGEQYF. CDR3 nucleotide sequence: TGTGCCAGCAGTTTTGTAGCGGGATCGGGCGAGCAGTACTTC.

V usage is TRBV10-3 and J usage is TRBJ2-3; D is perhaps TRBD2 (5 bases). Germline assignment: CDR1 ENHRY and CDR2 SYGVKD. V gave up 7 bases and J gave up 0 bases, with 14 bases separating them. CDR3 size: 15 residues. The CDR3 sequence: CAIIPGSPSTDTQYF. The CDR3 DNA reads TGTGCCATCATCCCGGGGAGTCCCAGCACAGATACGCAGTATTTT.

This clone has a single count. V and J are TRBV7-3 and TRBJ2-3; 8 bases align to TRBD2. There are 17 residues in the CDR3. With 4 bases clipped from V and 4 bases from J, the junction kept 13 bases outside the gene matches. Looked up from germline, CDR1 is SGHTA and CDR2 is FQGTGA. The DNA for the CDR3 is TGTGCCAGCAGCTCACCTGCGACGGGAGGGAGCCCAGATACGCAGTATTTT. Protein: CASSSPATGGSPDTQYF. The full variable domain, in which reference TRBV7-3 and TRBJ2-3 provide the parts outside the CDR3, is GAGVSQTPSNKVTEKGKYVELRCDPISGHTALYWYRQSLGQGPEFLIYFQGTGAADDSGLPNDRFFAVRPEGSVSTLKIQRTERGDSAVYLCASSSPATGGSPDTQYFGPGTRLTVL.

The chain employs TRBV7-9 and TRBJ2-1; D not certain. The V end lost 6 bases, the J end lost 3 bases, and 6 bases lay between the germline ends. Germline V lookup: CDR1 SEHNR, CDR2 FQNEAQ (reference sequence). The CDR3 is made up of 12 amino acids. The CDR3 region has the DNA TGTGCCAGCAGGGGGTTCTACAATGAGCAGTTCTTC. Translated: CASRGFYNEQFF.